This T cell receptor beta chain was sequenced for a study of T cell responses to AZD1222 COVID-19 vaccine. Regarding the study as a whole: Increases in Spike-specific TCR breadth and depth were seen after two AZD1222 doses. The CD4 TCRs associated with vaccination extended across spike and predominated at 160-218 and 743-854. Clonal diversity was possibly underestimated, and white British individuals and females predominated among donors. Seropositive at baseline were only a handful of AZD1222 recipients.

This clone appeared a single time. What it binds is not known. Repertoires were generated with immunoSEQ multiplex PCR, while TCRdb's copy carries only in-frame clones and drops some. The sample includes some 64,000 clones, about nine tenths seen only once; the top ten take roughly 6.7%. Losses at the gene ends were 1 base for V and 0 bases for J; bases not matched to a gene: 8. In germline, CDR1 is SGHDT, CDR2 YYEEEE. The CDR3 sequence is 17 residues long. The V gene is TRBV5-6, the J gene TRBJ1-1; 8 bases are shared with TRBD1. The input for sequencing was peripheral blood, taken 28 days after the second dose of the MenACWY control vaccine. The clonotype comes from an adult who received the MenACWY meningococcal vaccine as a control. Written as DNA, the CDR3 is TGTGCCAGCAGCTTGACTGGACAGGGCCTACTGAACACTGAAGCTTTCTTT. It codes for CASSLTGQGLLNTEAFF.